One sample yielded the 8 T cell receptor beta chains listed below, sequenced in a study of cytomegalovirus exposure and HLA in healthy donors. The PCR made use of 60 Vbeta and 13 Jbeta primers. Measured with immunoSEQ multiplex PCR; TCRdb has only the in-frame clones, and not every one. Of around 150,000 clones listed, just under 80% were seen once; the top ten hold approximately 4.3%. Sequencing was performed on PBMCs. These receptors were taken from a man aged 30-40 years in good health.

In this sample, this clone turned up a few times. The chain joins TRBV15 to TRBJ2-1; tentatively, D is TRBD2 (6 bases). Trimming stripped 0 bases from V and 13 bases from J, with 16 bases between. Germline values: CDR1 LNHNV, CDR2 YYDKDF (reference sequence). The CDR3 consists of 14 residues. The DNA of the CDR3 is TGTGCCACCAGCAGAGACCGCGACGCTAGCGACCAGTTCTTC. The encoded protein is CATSRDRDASDQFF.

As regards this clone: Mismatch with germline at one junction end may stem from a read error. The J gene is TRBJ2-3, the V gene TRBV7-9; 7 bases match TRBD1. Looked up from germline, CDR1 is SEHNR and CDR2 is FQNEAQ (reference sequence). This CDR3 is built from 14 residues. CDR3 sequence (DNA): TGTGCCAGCAGCTTACTGGGGACAGCAGATATGCAGTATTTT. The encoded protein is CASSLLGTADMQYF.

The V and J genes are TRBV6-5 and TRBJ1-6; 8 nucleotides agree with TRBD1. With V trimmed by 5 bases and J by 9 bases, 9 bases remained unmatched. The CDR3 extends over 15 amino acids. The germline V gene encodes CDR1 MNHEY and CDR2 SVGAGI. CDR3: CASSPTDRVGSPLHF. DNA of the CDR3: TGTGCCAGCAGTCCCACGGACAGGGTCGGTTCACCCCTCCACTTT.

This clone was seen only once. The junction does not match germline at one end; this may be a read error. The genes are TRBV27 and TRBJ1-3, with D unresolved. This CDR3 spans 14 amino acids. Per the germline V gene, CDR1 is MNHEY and CDR2 is SMNVEV (reference sequence). In nucleotides, the CDR3 is TGTGCCAGCAGCCTCAGGTCTTCTGGAAACGCCATATATTTT. Protein: CASSLRSSGNAIYF.

The J gene is TRBJ1-1, the V gene TRBV7-9; D call uncertain. The V gene's germline CDR1 is SEHNR and CDR2 FQNEAQ (reference sequence). The CDR3 spans 13 residues. The V gene lost 4 bases and the J gene lost 1 base, with 7 bases spanning the gap. The CDR3 loop is CASSYGTNTEAFF. In DNA form, the CDR3 reads TGTGCCAGCAGCTATGGCACGAACACTGAAGCTTTCTTT. Full variable domain (remainder filled in from reference TRBV7-9 and TRBJ1-1): DTGVSQNPRHKITKRGQNVTFRCDPISEHNRLYWYRQTLGQGPEFLTYFQNEAQLEKSRLLSDRFSAERPKGSFSTLEIQRTEQGDSAMYLCASSYGTNTEAFFGQGTRLTVV.

This rearrangement joins TRBV27 to TRBJ2-7; perhaps TRBD1 as D (6 bases). The CDR3 is made up of 14 amino acids. The germline CDR1 and CDR2 sequences are MNHEY and SMNVEV (reference sequence). With 4 bases removed from V and 6 bases from J, the gap between germline ends came to 16 bases. The CDR3 nucleotides read TGTGCCAGCAGTTCAACCCCCGGGACACGCGAGCAGTACTTC. Protein: CASSSTPGTREQYF.

The chain carries TRBV28 and TRBJ2-7, with D possibly TRBD2 on 6 matching bases. The V gene's germline CDR1 is MDHEN and CDR2 SYDVKM. This CDR3 spans 15 amino acids. Trimming removed 3 bases at V and 1 base at J, with 13 bases between. CDR3 loop: CASSFRGSGSYEQYF. CDR3 sequence (DNA): TGTGCCAGCAGTTTCCGGGGTAGCGGATCCTACGAGCAGTACTTC.

The chain couples TRBV7-6 to TRBJ1-5; D gene ambiguous. The CDR3 has 14 residues. Trimming pared 0 bases from V and 5 bases from J, leaving 8 bases between. Germline CDR1 is SGHVS and CDR2 is FNYEAQ. Here the CDR3 DNA reads TGTGCCAGCAGCTTAGCGGGCCCTTATCAGCCCCAGCATTTT. Amino acid sequence: CASSLAGPYQPQHF. The variable domain in full, completed from reference TRBV7-6 and TRBJ1-5, reads GAGVSQSPRYKVTKRGQDVALRCDPISGHVSLYWYRQALGQGPEFLTYFNYEAQQDKSGLPNDRFSAERPEGSISTLTIQRTEQRDSAMYRCASSLAGPYQPQHFGDGTRLSIL.